The rows below give T cell receptor beta chains drawn from one sample of a study of control samples from healthy donors and cancer patients. This table comes from immunoSEQ multiplex PCR, and its TCRdb copy is limited to in-frame clones, with some not included. The data contain 400,000 to 450,000 clones, 75% to 95% of them seen just once; the ten biggest clones take up more than 6%. Input material: PBMCs. The source is a man between 40 and 49 years old with head and neck cancer. Each CDR3 is given with its conserved first and last residue. The D gene is left open where the match is weak. Rows may omit the clone size; those that give it use once, few, many or a size class.

16 TRBJ2-1 TRBV4-3 once . TGCGCCAGCAGCCAAGACAGAGGGGGCTCCTACAATGAGCAGTTCTTC CASSQDRGGSYNEQFF
16 TRBJ2-2 TRBV24-1 . TRBD1 TGTGCCACCAGTGGGCCGGGACAGGGTTTCACCGGGGAGCTGTTTTTT CATSGPGQGFTGELFF
13 TRBJ2-3 TRBV14 . . TGTGCCAGCAGCCAAGTCCGCACAGATACGCAGTATTTT CASSQVRTDTQYF
16 TRBJ2-1 TRBV5-1 . . TGCGCCAGCAGCCCGGCCTTTAGCGTCTCCTACAATGAGCAGTTCTTC CASSPAFSVSYNEQFF
15 TRBJ2-1 TRBV5-1 . . TGCGCCAGCAGCTTAGGATGGGGGAACTACAATGAGCAGTTCTTC CASSLGWGNYNEQFF
14 TRBJ2-7 TRBV6-5 . TRBD1 TGTGCCAGCAGTTACCAGGGGGACACCTACGAGCAGTACTTC CASSYQGDTYEQYF
12 TRBJ1-5 TRBV6-1 few . TGTGCCAGCAGTGACATGTTTTTACCCCAGCATTTT CASSDMFLPQHF
11 TRBJ2-7 TRBV10-3 . . TGTGCCATCAGTGACGGGCAAGAGCAGTACTTC CAISDGQEQYF
15 TRBJ1-5 TRBV5-4 . . TGTGCCAGCAGCTTGGATGGGCAGAGAAATCAGCCCCAGCATTTT CASSLDGQRNQPQHF
14 TRBJ2-2 TRBV19 . TRBD1 TGTGCCAGTAGTGAGGGGACAGTTCACGGGGAGCTGTTTTTT CASSEGTVHGELFF
15 TRBJ1-5 TRBV27 . . TGTGCCAGCAGTTTAGGCAGGGGAGGTAATCAGCCCCAGCATTTT CASSLGRGGNQPQHF
15 TRBJ2-2 TRBV7-9 . TRBD1 TGTGCCAGCAGACCCGGGCAGGGGGCCACCGGGGAGCTGTTTTTT CASRPGQGATGELFF
16 TRBJ2-1 TRBV9 . TRBD1 TGTGCCAGCAGCACCCGTCCGGGACAGGGGGACAATGAGCAGTTCTTC CASSTRPGQGDNEQFF
17 TRBJ1-6 TRBV7-6 . TRBD1 TGTGCCAGCAGCCGTAGTCGAACAGGGGCGGACAATTCACCCCTCCACTTT CASSRSRTGADNSPLHF
14 TRBJ1-1 TRBV6-6 . . TGTGCCAGCAGTTACGTCAGGGGGAACACTGAAGCTTTCTTT CASSYVRGNTEAFF
15 TRBJ2-1 TRBV5-4 . TRBD2 TGTGCCAGCAGCCCCCGGGTAGCGGGGAACAATGAGCAGTTCTTC CASSPRVAGNNEQFF
12 TRBJ2-2 TRBV3-1/TRBV3-2 . . TGTGCCAGCAGTCCGGGCCCGGCGGAGCTGTTTTTT CASSPGPAELFF
13 TRBJ2-7 TRBV12-3/TRBV12-4 . . TGTGCCAGCAGTTTAATGGCAGACTACGAGCAGTACTTC CASSLMADYEQYF
15 TRBJ2-3 TRBV6-1 . TRBD1 TGTGCCAGCAGTGAGACAGGGGGCGAATGGGATACGCAGTATTTT CASSETGGEWDTQYF
14 TRBJ1-2 TRBV3-1/TRBV3-2 . . TGTGCCAGCAGCCAAGTTAATCCCAGGGATGGCTACACCTTC CASSQVNPRDGYTF
16 TRBJ2-2 TRBV9 . . TGTGCCAGCAGCGTAGGTGTCCGAGCGAACACCGGGGAGCTGTTTTTT CASSVGVRANTGELFF
18 TRBJ2-5 TRBV11-2 . . TGTGCCAGCAGCCCACTTAATGAAAGGTCCTTGTACCAAGAGACCCAGTACTTC CASSPLNERSLYQETQYF
14 TRBJ2-2 TRBV10-3 few . TGTGCCAGCCGACAGGGAGGGTGGTCCGGGGAGCTGTTTTTT CASRQGGWSGELFF
18 TRBJ1-5 TRBV24-1 . . TGTGCCACCAGTGATTTGAGTGAGCATTCTTTTGGCAATCAGCCCCAGCATTTT CATSDLSEHSFGNQPQHF
13 TRBJ2-7 TRBV11-2 . . TGTGCCAGCAGCTTTGCAGCTCTCTACGAGCAGTACTTC CASSFAALYEQYF
14 TRBJ1-2 TRBV19 . . TGTGCCAGTAGTATCACAGGAGACAACTATGGCTACACCTTC CASSITGDNYGYTF
17 TRBJ2-7 TRBV5-8 . . TGTGCCAGCAGCTTGGCCGGAACAGGTGGCACTTGGGGGGAGCAGTACTTC CASSLAGTGGTWGEQYF
13 TRBJ2-1 TRBV7-3 . . TGTGCCAGCAGCTTCGCGGGAAACAATGAGCAGTTCTTC CASSFAGNNEQFF
15 TRBJ1-2 TRBV7-2 . TRBD1 TGTGCCAGCAGCTATGCGGACAGGATTAACTATGGCTACACCTTC CASSYADRINYGYTF
14 TRBJ1-5 TRBV7-6 . . TGTGCCAGCAGCTTAGCAGGGCCCGGTCAGCCCCAGCATTTT CASSLAGPGQPQHF
15 TRBJ2-3 TRBV4-2 . . TGTGCCAGCAGCCAGGGGACAACTAGCACAGATACGCAGTATTTT CASSQGTTSTDTQYF
17 TRBJ2-4 TRBV10-3 . . TGTGCCATCAGTCCGGAGCGTTCAGCGGTAGCCAAAAACATTCAGTACTTC CAISPERSAVAKNIQYF